This T cell receptor (beta chain) is from a study of CD8 T cells in ankylosing spondylitis. General study results and limits: Ankylosing spondylitis blood appeared to carry a characteristic TCR beta motif of under ten highly homologous variants. Previous work reported some of these motif variants in the synovial fluid and blood of reactive arthritis. Reports say disease-linked clones showed up significantly more in matched ankylosing spondylitis synovial fluid.

Turning to this clonotype: Its antigen remains unknown.

A quantitative 5'-RACE method, one with molecular barcodes, was used to make TCR beta libraries. One entry per CDR3 protein results from TCRdb running MiXCR on the 5' RACE reads. This sample yields under 850,000 distinct CDR3 sequences, of which about 20% are seen a single time; around 19% belongs to the top ten. The V gene end was trimmed by 4 bases and the J gene end by 3 bases; junction bases not matched to a gene: 5. The CDR3 totals 15 residues. CDR1 and CDR2 (germline): LGHNA, YNFKEQ. This chain uses TRBV4-2 with TRBJ2-1, with 8 bases that match TRBD2. Sample: blood, either unsorted or a sorted T cell fraction (not recorded which). The sequence derives from a male donor with ankylosing spondylitis. The CDR3 is CASSRVSGGYNEQFF. DNA for the CDR3: TGTGCCAGCAGCCGAGTGAGCGGGGGCTACAATGAGCAGTTCTTC.